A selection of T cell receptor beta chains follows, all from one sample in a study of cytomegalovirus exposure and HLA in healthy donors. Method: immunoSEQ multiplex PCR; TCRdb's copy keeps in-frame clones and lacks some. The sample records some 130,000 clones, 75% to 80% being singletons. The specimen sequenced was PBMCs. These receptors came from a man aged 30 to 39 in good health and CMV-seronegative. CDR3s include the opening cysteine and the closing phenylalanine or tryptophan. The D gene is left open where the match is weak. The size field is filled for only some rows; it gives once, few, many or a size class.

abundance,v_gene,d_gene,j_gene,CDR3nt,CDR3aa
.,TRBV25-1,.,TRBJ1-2,TGTGCCAGCAGACAGACAGGAAACTATGGCTACACCTTC,CASRQTGNYGYTF
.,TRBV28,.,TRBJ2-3,TGTGCCAGCGGGATTGGGCAGGGAGATACGCAGTATTTT,CASGIGQGDTQYF
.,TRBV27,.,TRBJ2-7,TGTGCCACCCAGGGCAGAGCGTTCAACGAGCAGTACTTC,CATQGRAFNEQYF
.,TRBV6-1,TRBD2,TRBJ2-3,TGTGCCAGCAGGGCCTTAGCGGGAACCACAGATACGCAGTATTTT,CASRALAGTTDTQYF
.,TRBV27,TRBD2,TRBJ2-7,TGTGCCAGCGGTCCGGGGGGGACTAGCGGGAACGCCGAGCAGTACTTC,CASGPGGTSGNAEQYF
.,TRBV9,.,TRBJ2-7,TGTGCCAGCAGCGTAGATGGGAGGTACGAGCAGTACTTC,CASSVDGRYEQYF
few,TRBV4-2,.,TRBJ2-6,TGTGCCAGCAGCCAAGACTCCCCTGGGGCCAACGTCCTGACTTTC,CASSQDSPGANVLTF
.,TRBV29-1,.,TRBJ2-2,TGCAGCGTTAACAGGGCCAGCGGGGAGCTGTTTTTT,CSVNRASGELFF
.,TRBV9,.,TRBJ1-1,TGTGCCAGCAGCGTGGGGCCAGGGAACACTGAAGCTTTCTTT,CASSVGPGNTEAFF
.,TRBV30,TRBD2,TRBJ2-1,TGTGCCTCGGGAGACGGGAGGGGCGGCAATGAGCAGTTCTTC,CASGDGRGGNEQFF
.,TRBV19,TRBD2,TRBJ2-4,TGTGCCAGTAGTATGGAACCAGCCACTAGCGAAAACATTCAGTACTTC,CASSMEPATSENIQYF
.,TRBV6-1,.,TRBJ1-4,TGTGCCAGCAGTGAATGGGGCAGGGTAAATGAAAAACTGTTTTTT,CASSEWGRVNEKLFF
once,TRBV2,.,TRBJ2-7,TGTGCCAGCAGTGAACAGGCAGTATTGTCCTACGAGCAGTACTTC,CASSEQAVLSYEQYF
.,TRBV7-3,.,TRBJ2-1,TGTGCCAGCAGCTTCGTGGGCGGGACCTCCTACAATGAGCAGTTCTTC,CASSFVGGTSYNEQFF
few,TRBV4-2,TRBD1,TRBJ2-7,TGTGCCAGCAGCCAAGAAACAGGGGATAGGCCTTACGAGCAGTACTTC,CASSQETGDRPYEQYF
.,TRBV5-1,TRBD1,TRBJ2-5,TGCGCCAGCAGCCAAGGACAGGGCGAAGAGACCCAGTACTTC,CASSQGQGEETQYF
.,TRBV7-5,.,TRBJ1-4,TGTGCCAGAAGACAAGAGATCCGGGACACCCCTCGATCAACTAATGAAAAACTGTTTTTT,CARRQEIRDTPRSTNEKLFF
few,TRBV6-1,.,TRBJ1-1,TGTGCCAGCAGGGTCGGGGTCACTGAAGCTTTCTTT,CASRVGVTEAFF
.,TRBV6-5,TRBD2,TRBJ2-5,TGTGCCAGCAGTTACTGGGTGGCGGGAGTCGGGGAGACCCAGTACTTC,CASSYWVAGVGETQYF
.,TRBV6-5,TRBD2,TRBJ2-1,TGTGCCAGCAGTCCGCTAGCGGGATCAGGGAATGAGCAGTTCTTC,CASSPLAGSGNEQFF
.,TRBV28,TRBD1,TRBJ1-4,TGTGCCAGCAGCCGACAGGGCATACGTGAAAAACTGTTTTTT,CASSRQGIREKLFF
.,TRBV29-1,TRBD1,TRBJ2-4,TGCAGCGGTGGCTACAGGGGGATTGGGGGTAACATTCAGTACTTC,CSGGYRGIGGNIQYF
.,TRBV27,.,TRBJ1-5,TGTGCCAGCAGCCCAGGGGCGATCAATCAGCCCCAGCATTTT,CASSPGAINQPQHF
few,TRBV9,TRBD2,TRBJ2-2,TGTGCCAGCAGCGCTAGCGGGAGAGGTACCGGGGAGCTGTTTTTT,CASSASGRGTGELFF
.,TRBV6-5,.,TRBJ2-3,TGTGCCAGCAGTTACCGTCGCAGTGTGTACGATACGCAGTATTTT,CASSYRRSVYDTQYF
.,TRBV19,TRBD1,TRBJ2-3,TGTGCCAGTAGTATACAGGACAGGGCCGCAGATACGCAGTATTTT,CASSIQDRAADTQYF
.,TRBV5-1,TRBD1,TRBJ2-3,TGCGCCAGCAGCTTAGGACAGGGGAGCACAGATACGCAGTATTTT,CASSLGQGSTDTQYF
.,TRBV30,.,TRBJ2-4,TGTGCCTGGAGTCTAGATAACATTCAGTACTTC,CAWSLDNIQYF